These T cell receptor beta chains were read from a single sample in a study of patients and donors after allogeneic stem cell transplantation. TCRdb re-called the RT-PCR reads through MiXCR, storing one row per CDR3 protein. The sample has hundreds of thousands of distinct CDR3 sequences; 16% are singletons. Material for sequencing was blood, either unsorted or a sorted T cell fraction (not recorded which). Every receptor here comes from a human donor who was either an allogeneic HSCT recipient or a stem cell or donor lymphocyte infusion donor (not recorded which). It is not recorded whose cells these are; they may come from a transplant donor. CDR3s include the opening cysteine and the closing phenylalanine or tryptophan. D genes are given only for firm matches. Clone size is shown for a subset of rows, as once, few, many or a class of expanded clone.

TRBV6-1	NA	NA	TRBJ1-4	TGTGCCAGCACCCAGGAGGGTGGCGAAAAACTGTTTTTT	CASTQEGGEKLFF
TRBV2	NA	once	TRBJ2-6	TGTGCCAGCATCCTCCTGGGTTCTGGGGCCAACGTCCTGACTTTC	CASILLGSGANVLTF
TRBV2	NA	few	TRBJ2-2	TGTGCCAGCAGTGTTGGGACGATGGCCGGGGAGCTGTTTTTT	CASSVGTMAGELFF
TRBV24-1	TRBD1	NA	TRBJ2-1	TGTGCCACCAGTGATGACAGGGCCTACAATGAGCAGTTCTTC	CATSDDRAYNEQFF
TRBV20-1	NA	NA	TRBJ1-6	TGCAGTGCGAAGACCTCAAAGGCCTTAAATTCACCCCTCCACTTT	CSAKTSKALNSPLHF
TRBV10-3	TRBD1	many	TRBJ2-7	TGTGCCATCAGAACCGGGACAGAGGGGTACGAGCAGTACTTC	CAIRTGTEGYEQYF
TRBV4-3	TRBD2	NA	TRBJ2-2	TGCGCCAGCAGCCGTGTAGCGGGGGCTAACACCGGGGAGCTGTTTTTT	CASSRVAGANTGELFF
TRBV7-2	NA	few	TRBJ1-1	TGTGCCAGCAGCCCACAGCTCCGGGACACTGAAGCTTTCTTT	CASSPQLRDTEAFF
TRBV9	NA	few	TRBJ1-5	TGTGCCAGCAGCGTAATTTGGGCCAATCAGCCCCAGCATTTT	CASSVIWANQPQHF
TRBV15	TRBD1	NA	TRBJ2-5	TGTGCCACCAGATTTGACAGGGGAATTGGCGAGACCCAGTACTTC	CATRFDRGIGETQYF
TRBV1	NA	NA	TRBJ2-7	TGCACCAGCAGCCAAGGGGGGACCACTCATGCGAAAAGCTCCTACGAGCAGTACTTC	CTSSQGGTTHAKSSYEQYF
TRBV12-3/TRBV12-4	TRBD1	few	TRBJ1-1	TGTGCCAGCAGTGGAGAGGACAGGAAAAAAGCTTTCTTT	CASSGEDRKKAFF
TRBV4-1	NA	NA	TRBJ1-5	TGCGCCAGCAGCCCAACATCCGATAGCAATCAGCCCCAGCATTTT	CASSPTSDSNQPQHF
TRBV24-1	NA	few	TRBJ1-2	TGTGCCACCAGTGATTACGGAAAGGTTGGCTACACCTTC	CATSDYGKVGYTF
TRBV29-1	TRBD1	few	TRBJ2-1	TGCAGCAGTGGAGGGACAGGAATCTACAATGAGCAGTTCTTC	CSSGGTGIYNEQFF
TRBV5-1	TRBD1	NA	TRBJ2-7	TGCGCCAGCAGCGGGACCCCCTTGGGGCAGGGGGTGATCTACGAGCAGTACTTC	CASSGTPLGQGVIYEQYF
TRBV10-3	NA	few	TRBJ2-7	TGTGCCATCAGTTCGCGTCAAGGGGGAGGGCCCGGGAAAGAGTACTTC	CAISSRQGGGPGKEYF
TRBV5-1	TRBD1	many	TRBJ1-1	TGCGCCAGCAGTTCTCGACAGGGGAACACTGAAGCTTTCTTT	CASSSRQGNTEAFF
TRBV24-1	TRBD2	NA	TRBJ2-1	TGTGCCACCGGGCAGACTAGCGGGAGTAATGAGCAGTTCTTC	CATGQTSGSNEQFF
TRBV5-1	TRBD2	few	TRBJ2-7	TGCGCCAGCAGCTTGGCCGGGACTAGCGCCTCCTACGAGCAGTACTTC	CASSLAGTSASYEQYF
TRBV7-2	TRBD1	NA	TRBJ2-6	TGTGCCAGCAGTCGACAGGGGGGCTCTGGGGCCAACGTCCTGACTTTC	CASSRQGGSGANVLTF
TRBV28	NA	NA	TRBJ2-1	TGTGCCAGCCAGGGGACGGGCTACAATGAGCAGTTCTTC	CASQGTGYNEQFF
TRBV7-9	TRBD1	few	TRBJ1-3	TGTGCCAGCAGCGGAGGGGGCAGGGGGCTTGGAAACACCATATATTTT	CASSGGGRGLGNTIYF
TRBV7-6	NA	NA	TRBJ1-2	TGTGCCAGCAGCTTAGGTTCCGGAGGAGCAAATAACTATGGCTACACCTTC	CASSLGSGGANNYGYTF
TRBV12-3/TRBV12-4	NA	few	TRBJ1-1	TGTGCCAGCAGAAAGACAGTCTATGAAGCTTTCTTT	CASRKTVYEAFF
TRBV12-3/TRBV12-4	TRBD1	many	TRBJ2-3	TGTGCCAGCAGCAGGACAGGGAGCACAGATACGCAGTATTTT	CASSRTGSTDTQYF
TRBV12-3/TRBV12-4	NA	NA	TRBJ2-5	TGTGCCAGCAGTTACGGGGGGAAGACAGGAAAAGAGACCCAGTACTTC	CASSYGGKTGKETQYF
TRBV6-5	TRBD2	few	TRBJ2-1	TGTGCCAGCAGTTACTTCTGGCGGGGGAATCACAAGGGTGAGCAGTTCTTC	CASSYFWRGNHKGEQFF
TRBV20-1	TRBD2	few	TRBJ2-5	TGCAGTGCTAGGGGGGGGGTGGAGACCCAGTACTTC	CSARGGVETQYF
TRBV3-1	NA	NA	TRBJ1-6	TGTGCCAGCAGCCGCGCAGTTGGGACATCGTTTAATTCACCCCTCCACTTT	CASSRAVGTSFNSPLHF
TRBV5-1	NA	few	TRBJ1-1	TGCGCCAGCAGCAACCCTGGCGGGTCCTCATTATTGAACACTGAAGCTTTCTTT	CASSNPGGSSLLNTEAFF
TRBV12-3/TRBV12-4	TRBD1	many	TRBJ1-5	TGTGCCAGCAGTGGGACAGCTAGCCAGAATCAGCCCCAGCATTTT	CASSGTASQNQPQHF
TRBV11-2	TRBD2	few	TRBJ2-4	TGTGCCAGCAGCTTATCTAGCGGGGGGGCAGGTGCCAAAAACATTCAGTACTTC	CASSLSSGGAGAKNIQYF
TRBV7-9	NA	NA	TRBJ1-1	TGTGCCAGCAGTCACCGGACCGGGAACACTGAAGCTTTCTTT	CASSHRTGNTEAFF
TRBV10-3	TRBD2	few	TRBJ2-1	TGTGCCATCAGTGAGGATGGGTCTAGCGGAAAAGGTGAGCAGTTCTTC	CAISEDGSSGKGEQFF
TRBV7-2	TRBD1	NA	TRBJ2-3	TGTGCCAGCTGTAGGGGGCGGACAGATACGCAGTATTTT	CASCRGRTDTQYF
TRBV12-3/TRBV12-4	NA	few	TRBJ2-1	TGTGCCAGCAGTTCCGAGCGGAGGAAGCGGAATGAGCAGTTCTTC	CASSSERRKRNEQFF
TRBV3-1	NA	NA	TRBJ1-6	TGTGCCAGCAGCCAGGTAGGAGATTCACCCCTCCACTTT	CASSQVGDSPLHF
TRBV30	NA	NA	TRBJ1-5	TGTGCCTGGAGTGTGGCGGGACAACAGTACAATCAGCCCCAGCATTTT	CAWSVAGQQYNQPQHF
TRBV12-3/TRBV12-4	TRBD2	NA	TRBJ2-7	TGTGCCAGCAGTATCGAGCGGGGGGTGATCTGGGAGCAGTACTTC	CASSIERGVIWEQYF
TRBV7-9	NA	few	TRBJ1-1	TGTGCCAGCAGCGTCGGGAGACCTGAAGCTTTCTTT	CASSVGRPEAFF
TRBV5-1	TRBD1	once	TRBJ1-1	TGCGCCAGCAGCGCCGGGACAGGGGCCGCCGGAACTGAAGCTTTCTTT	CASSAGTGAAGTEAFF
TRBV9	NA	NA	TRBJ2-7	TGTGCCAGCAGCCCTACCGGGGAAGGGTACGGCGGCGAGCAGTACTTC	CASSPTGEGYGGEQYF
TRBV7-9	NA	NA	TRBJ1-5	TGTGCCAGCAGCCAATCCGACGGTAGCAATCAGCCCCAGCATTTT	CASSQSDGSNQPQHF
TRBV20-1	TRBD2	NA	TRBJ2-2	TGCAGTGCTCGACCTTTAGCGGGGGCCGGAACCGGGGAGCTGTTTTTT	CSARPLAGAGTGELFF
TRBV20-1	NA	NA	TRBJ2-7	TGCAGTGCTAGAGGCCGTGAACACGAGCAGTACTTC	CSARGREHEQYF
TRBV6-2/TRBV6-3	TRBD1	few	TRBJ2-1	TGTGCCAGCAGTTATACCGAACAGAACCGACAGGGGGCTCAAGGTGAGCAGTTCTTC	CASSYTEQNRQGAQGEQFF
TRBV5-1	TRBD2	many	TRBJ2-3	TGCGCCAGCAGCCCACGGACTAGCGGGGACACAGATACGCAGTATTTT	CASSPRTSGDTDTQYF
TRBV6-2/TRBV6-3	NA	NA	TRBJ2-2	TGTGCCAGCAGTTACTCGAGTGGGGTCACCGGGGAGCTGTTTTTT	CASSYSSGVTGELFF
TRBV27	TRBD1	NA	TRBJ1-1	TGTGCCAGCAGTTTATTCCCCCCTAACACAGGGGCGGGTGCTGAAGCTTTCTTT	CASSLFPPNTGAGAEAFF
TRBV24-1	NA	NA	TRBJ2-1	TGTGCCACCAGTGACCTGGGATCCTCCTACAATGAGCAGTTCTTC	CATSDLGSSYNEQFF
TRBV20-1	NA	NA	TRBJ2-7	TGCAGTGCTAGAGATCTACAGGGTTCCTACGAGCAGTACTTC	CSARDLQGSYEQYF
TRBV7-8	NA	NA	TRBJ2-7	TGTGCCAGCAGCGGTTACAGGAGAGGGTCCTACGAGCAGTACTTC	CASSGYRRGSYEQYF
TRBV6-2/TRBV6-3	NA	NA	TRBJ1-1	TGTGCCAGCAGCCCGGGGGCGGAGGCTTTCTTT	CASSPGAEAFF
TRBV7-6	NA	few	TRBJ2-1	TGTGCCAGCAGCAAGGGGCGACACCAATACAATGAGCAGTTCTTC	CASSKGRHQYNEQFF
TRBV4-2	NA	many	TRBJ2-2	TGTGCCAGCAGCCAAGATCACAGGCTTCACGCGAACACCGGGGAGCTGTTTTTT	CASSQDHRLHANTGELFF